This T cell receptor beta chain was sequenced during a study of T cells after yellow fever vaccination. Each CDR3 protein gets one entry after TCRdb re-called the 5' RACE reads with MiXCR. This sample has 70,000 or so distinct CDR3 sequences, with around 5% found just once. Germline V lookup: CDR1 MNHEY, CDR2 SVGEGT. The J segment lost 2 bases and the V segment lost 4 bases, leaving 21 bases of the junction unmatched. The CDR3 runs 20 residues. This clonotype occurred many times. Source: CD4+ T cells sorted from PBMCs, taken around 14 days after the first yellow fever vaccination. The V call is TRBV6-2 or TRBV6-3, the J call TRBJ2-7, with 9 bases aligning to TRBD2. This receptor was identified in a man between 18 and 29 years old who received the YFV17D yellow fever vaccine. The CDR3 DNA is TGTGCCAGCAGTTCCTCCTTGGGAGGTAGCGGGGGAGCACCACCCTACGAGCAGTACTTC. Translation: CASSSSLGGSGGAPPYEQYF.